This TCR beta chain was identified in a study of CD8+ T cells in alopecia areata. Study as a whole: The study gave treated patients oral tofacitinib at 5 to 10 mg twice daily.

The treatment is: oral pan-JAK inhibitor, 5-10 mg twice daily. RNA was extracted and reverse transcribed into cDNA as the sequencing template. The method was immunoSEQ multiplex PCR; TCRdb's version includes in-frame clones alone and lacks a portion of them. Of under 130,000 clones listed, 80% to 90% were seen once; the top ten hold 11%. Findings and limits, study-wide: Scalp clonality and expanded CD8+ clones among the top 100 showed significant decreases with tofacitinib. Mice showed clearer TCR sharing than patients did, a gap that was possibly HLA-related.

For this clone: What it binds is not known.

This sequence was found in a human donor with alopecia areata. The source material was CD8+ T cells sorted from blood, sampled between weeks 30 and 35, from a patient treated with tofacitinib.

DNA for the CDR3: TGTGCCAGCAGTCCCCTTGCGGATTCTGGGGCCAACGTCCTGACTTTC. Its translation: CASSPLADSGANVLTF. The V call is TRBV27, the J call TRBJ2-6, with unresolved D. The CDR3 has 16 amino acids. Germline CDR1 is MNHEY and CDR2 is SMNVEV (reference sequence). V was shortened by 5 bases and J by 1 base, with 12 bases between the two germline ends.